A single sample gave rise to the 24 T cell receptor beta chains below, sequenced in a study of T cell clonotyping in hematopoietic cell transplantation. Time point given: recipient sample about 28 days before transplant, after cytoreduction. Assay used: immunoSEQ multiplex PCR; TCRdb lists only in-frame clones, some missing. Altogether tens of thousands of clones are present, 90% to 96% being singletons, with the ten largest covering under 2%. The input for sequencing was peripheral blood mononuclear cells, taken before stem cell transplant. The source of these receptors is a woman between 50 and 59 years old with acute myeloid leukemia. Some clones in this sample may be carry-over from other donors' samples.

This chain connects TRBV6-5 to TRBJ1-2; D gene unclear. V lost 6 bases and J lost 0, with 14 bases in between. Germline CDR1 and CDR2: MNHEY and SVGAGI. This CDR3 has 15 amino acids. The DNA of the CDR3 is TGTGCCAGCAGAAACACGGGGTCATCTAACTATGGCTACACCTTC. The encoded protein is CASRNTGSSNYGYTF.

This chain connects TRBV5-1 to TRBJ2-7, with a weak D call TRBD2 (5 bases). CDR1 and CDR2 from the germline V gene are SGHRS and YFSETQ. This CDR3 contains 14 residues. Trimming took 3 bases from V and 0 from J, leaving 10 bases between them. DNA of the CDR3: TGCGCCAGCAGCTCCACGGGAAGCTCCTACGAGCAGTACTTC. The encoded protein is CASSSTGSSYEQYF.

This clone has just a few counts. The chain is built from TRBV18 and TRBJ1-5, with 9 bases identical to TRBD1. V lost 2 bases, J lost 4 bases, and 6 bases stayed unmatched. CDR1 is KGHSH and CDR2 is LQKENI in the germline V gene. This CDR3 has 16 amino acids. The CDR3 region is CASSPSTGGVNQPQHF. The CDR3 nucleotides read TGTGCCAGCTCACCAAGTACAGGGGGCGTAAATCAGCCCCAGCATTTT.

This CDR3 reads CASSLPGAGGYTF. The CDR3 nucleotides read TGTGCCAGCAGCTTGCCGGGGGCAGGAGGCTACACCTTC. The chain combines TRBV5-4 with TRBJ1-2; possibly TRBD1 for D (6 bases). The germline V gene encodes CDR1 SGHNT and CDR2 YYREEE (reference sequence). This CDR3 region has 13 residues. Trimming stripped 1 base from V and 8 bases from J, with 12 bases between.

The chain is built from TRBV2 and TRBJ1-2; TRBD1 aligns across 7 bases. Trimming removed 8 bases from V and 1 base from J; junction bases left unmatched: 4. Germline V lookup: CDR1 SNHLY, CDR2 FYNNEI. The length of the CDR3 is 13 residues. In DNA form, the CDR3 reads TGTGCCAGCCAGGGGGGAATTAACTATGGCTACACCTTC. Protein product: CASQGGINYGYTF. Using reference TRBV2 and TRBJ1-2 for the parts outside the CDR3, the full variable domain is EPEVTQTPSHQVTQMGQEVILRCVPISNHLYFYWYRQILGQKVEFLVSFYNNEISEKSEIFDDQFSVERPDGSNFTLKIRSTKLEDSAMYFCASQGGINYGYTFGSGTRLTVV.

The chain combines TRBV5-6 with TRBJ1-4; D is ambiguous. The CDR3 covers 14 residues. V was shortened by 4 bases and J by 2 bases, with 9 bases between the two germline ends. From germline, CDR1 is SGHDT and CDR2 YYEEEE. The CDR3 bases are TGTGCCAGCAGCACGGGCCTTACTAATGAAAAACTGTTTTTT. It encodes CASSTGLTNEKLFF.

V usage is TRBV29-1 and J usage is TRBJ2-3; D is uncertain. The CDR3 has 12 residues. CDR1 is SQVTM and CDR2 is ANQGSEA in the germline V gene. Trimming took 0 bases from V and 0 from J, leaving 1 base between them. The CDR3 reads CSVEDSTDTQYF. In nucleotides, the CDR3 is TGCAGCGTTGAAGACAGCACAGATACGCAGTATTTT.

The V call is TRBV30, the J call TRBJ2-7; 10 bases are a match to TRBD2. Per germline, CDR1 GTSNPN and CDR2 SVGIG (reference sequence). V trimming: 3 bases; J trimming: 2 bases; junction bases outside the gene matches: 4. This CDR3 has 14 amino acids. CDR3 amino acids: CAWSSGTSAYEQYF. CDR3 nucleotides: TGTGCCTGGAGCTCCGGGACTAGCGCCTACGAGCAGTACTTC.

The CDR3 DNA reads as TGCGCCAGCAGCTGGGACAGATACTCTAGCACAGATACGCAGTATTTT. It translates to CASSWDRYSSTDTQYF. J is TRBJ2-3 and V is TRBV5-1; 7 nucleotides match TRBD1. The V gene's germline CDR1 is SGHRS and CDR2 YFSETQ. The CDR3 totals 16 residues. Trimming removed 3 bases from V and 0 bases from J; junction bases left unmatched: 7.

The CDR3 bases are TGTGCCAGCAGTTACGGGACAGGGGGCTATGGCTACACCTTC. Protein sequence: CASSYGTGGYGYTF. V usage is TRBV9 and J usage is TRBJ1-2; 11 bases are shared with TRBD1. V was clipped by 5 bases and J by 4 bases; unmatched bases: 4. From germline, CDR1 is SGDLS and CDR2 YYNGEE. The CDR3 covers 14 residues.

With regard to this clone: A junction end diverges from the germline sequence, so it may reflect a read error. The rearrangement joins TRBV28 to TRBJ1-3, with a tentative D call TRBD1 (5 bases). There are 11 residues in the CDR3. CDR1 MDHEN and CDR2 SYDVKM come from the germline V gene. The chain's CDR3 is CATKTATDLNF. In nucleotides, the CDR3 is TGTGCCACTAAGACAGCAACAGACTTAAATTTT.

V usage is TRBV4-1 and J usage is TRBJ2-2, with 14 bases fitting TRBD2. The V gene end was trimmed by 4 bases and the J gene end by 3 bases; junction bases not matched to a gene: 7. Germline CDR1 reads MGHRA; CDR2 reads YSYEKL. CDR3 length: 18 residues. Written as DNA, the CDR3 is TGCGCCAGCAGCCGGAATGGACTAGCGGGGGGAGACACCGGGGAGCTGTTTTTT. Protein product: CASSRNGLAGGDTGELFF.

V gene TRBV6-4 combines with J gene TRBJ2-4; possible D gene TRBD1, 7 bases. Germline loops: CDR1 MRHNA, CDR2 SNTAGT. The CDR3 extends over 16 amino acids. V was clipped by 3 bases and J by 9 bases, with 21 bases between them. The CDR3 DNA reads as TGTGCCAGCAGTGATCTCAGGGGGGCTGGACAAGGCATTCAGTACTTC. Protein product: CASSDLRGAGQGIQYF.

The V gene is TRBV6-1, the J gene TRBJ2-5, with D maybe TRBD2 (6 bases). Trimming stripped 6 bases from V and 1 base from J, with 9 bases between. This CDR3 contains 13 residues. The germline gives CDR1 MNHNS, CDR2 SASEGT. The CDR3 loop is CASSRGLQETQYF. CDR3 sequence (DNA): TGTGCCAGCAGCCGGGGACTCCAAGAGACCCAGTACTTC.

The J gene is TRBJ1-5, the V gene TRBV2; 11 bases map to TRBD1. Per germline, CDR1 SNHLY and CDR2 FYNNEI. J gave up 8 bases and V 7 bases, and 7 bases lay outside the gene matches. The CDR3 loop spans 14 amino acids. The CDR3 reads CASKDRGLVEPQHF. The CDR3 DNA reads as TGTGCCAGCAAGGACAGGGGGCTCGTTGAGCCCCAGCATTTT.

V usage is TRBV4-1 and J usage is TRBJ2-2; 7 bases fit TRBD1. Germline V CDR1 and CDR2: MGHRA, YSYEKL. Trimming removed 0 bases from V and 4 bases from J; junction bases left unmatched: 5. The CDR3 has 16 amino acids. The CDR3 spells CASSQDRAGGTGELFF. The CDR3 nucleotides read TGCGCCAGCAGCCAAGATCGGGCAGGGGGCACCGGGGAGCTGTTTTTT.

The J gene is TRBJ2-3, the V gene TRBV10-3, with no clear D. Germline V gene sequence: CDR1 ENHRY, CDR2 SYGVKD. The CDR3 totals 11 residues. The CDR3 loop reads CASRGTDTQYF. The CDR3 nucleotides read TGTGCTTCCCGTGGCACAGATACGCAGTATTTT.

The V call is TRBV19, the J call TRBJ2-5; no clear D. The CDR3 length is 15 residues. Germline CDR1 and CDR2: LNHDA and SQIVND (reference sequence). Trimming left V 1 base short and J 1 base short, with 10 bases between. The DNA for the CDR3 is TGTGCCAGTAGTATAGGCCCCACCGGCCAAGAGACCCAGTACTTC. It yields the protein CASSIGPTGQETQYF.

This sequence joins TRBV7-3 and TRBJ2-2, with TRBD2 as a possible D gene (6 bases). This CDR3 has 16 residues. Trimming removed 8 bases at V and 2 bases at J, with 18 bases between. Germline CDR1 SGHTA, CDR2 FQGTGA. The CDR3 here is CASGFGLGGNTGELFF. The CDR3 nucleotides read TGTGCCAGCGGTTTCGGCCTGGGAGGTAACACCGGGGAGCTGTTTTTT.

The rearrangement links TRBV20-1 to TRBJ1-4; no clear D gene. Trimming cost V 1 base and J 7 bases, with 4 bases left between them. There are 11 residues in the CDR3. Looked up from germline, CDR1 is DFQATT and CDR2 is SNEGSKA (reference sequence). As DNA, the CDR3 is TGCAGTGCTAGAGGTAGTGAAAAACTGTTTTTT. As protein: CSARGSEKLFF.

The rearrangement uses TRBV6-5 and TRBJ1-5; no definite D call. Germline CDR1 reads MNHEY; CDR2 reads SVGAGI. The CDR3 contains 15 residues. V gave up 6 bases and J gave up 3 bases, with 15 bases separating them. CDR3 DNA: TGTGCCAGCAGCAAAAACCGCGGGGTCAATCAGCCCCAGCATTTT. Its translation: CASSKNRGVNQPQHF.

CDR3 DNA sequence: TGTGCCAGCAGTGAAGGGGGACTAGCGCCATACGAGCAGTACTTC. This sequence encodes CASSEGGLAPYEQYF. The chain is built from TRBV25-1 and TRBJ2-7; TRBD2 agrees at 10 bases. There are 15 residues in the CDR3. The germline V gene has CDR1 MGHDK and CDR2 SYGVNS. Losses at the gene ends were 2 bases for V and 4 bases for J; bases not matched to a gene: 5.

This clone was counted between two and nine times. The rearrangement links TRBV29-1 to TRBJ1-3; a possible D gene is TRBD1 (6 bases). CDR1 is SQVTM, CDR2 ANQGSEA, per germline. V lost 4 bases and J lost 0, with 7 bases in between. This CDR3 has 13 amino acids. This CDR3 reads CSVGRGSGNTIYF. The CDR3 DNA is TGCAGCGTTGGCAGGGGCTCTGGAAACACCATATATTTT.

V and J are TRBV28 and TRBJ1-6; TRBD1 is a possible D gene (6 bases). The CDR3 runs 15 residues. The V end was cut by 4 bases, the J end by 6 bases, with 13 bases between. In germline, CDR1 is MDHEN, CDR2 SYDVKM. CDR3 in DNA: TGTGCCAGCAGTTCGACAGGTCTCCTTAATTCACCCCTCCACTTT. Residues: CASSSTGLLNSPLHF.